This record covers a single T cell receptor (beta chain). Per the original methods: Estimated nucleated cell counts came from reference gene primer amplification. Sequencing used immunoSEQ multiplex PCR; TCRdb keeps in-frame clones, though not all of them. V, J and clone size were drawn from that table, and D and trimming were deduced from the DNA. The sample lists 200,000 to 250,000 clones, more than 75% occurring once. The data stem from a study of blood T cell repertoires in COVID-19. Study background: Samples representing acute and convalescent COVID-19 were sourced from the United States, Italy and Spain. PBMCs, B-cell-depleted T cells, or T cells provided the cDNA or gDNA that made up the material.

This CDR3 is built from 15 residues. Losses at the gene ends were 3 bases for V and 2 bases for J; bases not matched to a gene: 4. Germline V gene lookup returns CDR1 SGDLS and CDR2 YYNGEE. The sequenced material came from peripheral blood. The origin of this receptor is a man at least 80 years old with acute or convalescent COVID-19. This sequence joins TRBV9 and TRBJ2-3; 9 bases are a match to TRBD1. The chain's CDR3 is CASSAGQGFTDTQYF. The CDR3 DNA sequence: TGTGCCAGCAGCGCGGGACAGGGATTCACAGATACGCAGTATTTT.